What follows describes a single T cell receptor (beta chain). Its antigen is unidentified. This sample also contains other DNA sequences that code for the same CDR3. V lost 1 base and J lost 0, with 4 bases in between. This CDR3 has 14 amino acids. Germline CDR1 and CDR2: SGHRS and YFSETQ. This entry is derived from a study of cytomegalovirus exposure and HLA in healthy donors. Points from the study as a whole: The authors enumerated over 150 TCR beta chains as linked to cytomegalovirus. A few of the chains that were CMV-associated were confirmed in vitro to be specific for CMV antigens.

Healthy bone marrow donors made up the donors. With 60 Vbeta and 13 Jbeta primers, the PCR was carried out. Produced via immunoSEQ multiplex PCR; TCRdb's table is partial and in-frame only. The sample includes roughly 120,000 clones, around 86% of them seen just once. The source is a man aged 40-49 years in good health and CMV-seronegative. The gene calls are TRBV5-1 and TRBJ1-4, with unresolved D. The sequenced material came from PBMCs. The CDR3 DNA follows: TGCGCCAGCAGCTTGACGGCAACTAATGAAAAACTGTTTTTT. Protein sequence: CASSLTATNEKLFF.